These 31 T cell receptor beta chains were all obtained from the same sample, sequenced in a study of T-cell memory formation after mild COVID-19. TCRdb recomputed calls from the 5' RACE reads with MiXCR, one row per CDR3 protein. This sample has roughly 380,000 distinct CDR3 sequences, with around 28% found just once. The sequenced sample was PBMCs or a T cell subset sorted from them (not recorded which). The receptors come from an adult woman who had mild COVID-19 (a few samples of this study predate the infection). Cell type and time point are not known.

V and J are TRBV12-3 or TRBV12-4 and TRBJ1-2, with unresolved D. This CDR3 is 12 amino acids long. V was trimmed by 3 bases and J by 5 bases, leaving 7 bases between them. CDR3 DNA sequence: TGTGCCAGCAGTTTTGGACTGTATGGCTACACCTTC. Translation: CASSFGLYGYTF.

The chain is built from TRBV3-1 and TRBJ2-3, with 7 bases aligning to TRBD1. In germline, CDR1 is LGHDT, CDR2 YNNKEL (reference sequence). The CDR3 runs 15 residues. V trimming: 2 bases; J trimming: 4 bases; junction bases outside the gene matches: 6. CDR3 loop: CASSQYEGAADTQYF. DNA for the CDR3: TGTGCCAGCAGCCAATACGAGGGGGCAGCAGATACGCAGTATTTT.

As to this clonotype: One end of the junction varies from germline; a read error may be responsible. CDR3 DNA sequence: TGCGCCAGCAGTTTGGCCGGGATCTCTAGATACTCCTACGAGCAGTACTTC. The encoded protein is CASSLAGISRYSYEQYF. This chain connects TRBV5-1 to TRBJ2-7, with D possibly TRBD2 on 5 matching bases. The CDR3 runs 17 residues. Germline CDR1 SGHRS, CDR2 YFSETQ.

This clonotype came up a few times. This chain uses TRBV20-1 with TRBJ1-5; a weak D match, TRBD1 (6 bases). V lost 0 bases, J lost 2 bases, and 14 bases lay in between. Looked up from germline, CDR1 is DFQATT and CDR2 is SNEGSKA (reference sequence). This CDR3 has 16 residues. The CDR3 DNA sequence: TGCAGTGCTAGAGATGGGGGCAGTTCGGGCAATCAGCCCCAGCATTTT. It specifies CSARDGGSSGNQPQHF.

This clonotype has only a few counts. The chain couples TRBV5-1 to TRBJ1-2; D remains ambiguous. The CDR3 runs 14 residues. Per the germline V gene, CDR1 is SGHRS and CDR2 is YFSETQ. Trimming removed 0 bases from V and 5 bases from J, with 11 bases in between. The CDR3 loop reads CASSLGRPGYGYTF. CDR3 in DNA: TGCGCCAGCAGCTTGGGTCGGCCTGGATATGGCTACACCTTC.

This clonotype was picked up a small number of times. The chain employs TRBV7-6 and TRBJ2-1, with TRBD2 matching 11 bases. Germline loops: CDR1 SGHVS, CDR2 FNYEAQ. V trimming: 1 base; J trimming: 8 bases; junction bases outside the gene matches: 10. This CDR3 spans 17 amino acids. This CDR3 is CASSLGGLAGLGHEQFF. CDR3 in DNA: TGTGCCAGCAGCTTAGGAGGACTAGCGGGTCTGGGTCATGAGCAGTTCTTC. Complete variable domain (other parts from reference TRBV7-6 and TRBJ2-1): GAGVSQSPRYKVTKRGQDVALRCDPISGHVSLYWYRQALGQGPEFLTYFNYEAQQDKSGLPNDRFSAERPEGSISTLTIQRTEQRDSAMYRCASSLGGLAGLGHEQFFGPGTRLTVL.

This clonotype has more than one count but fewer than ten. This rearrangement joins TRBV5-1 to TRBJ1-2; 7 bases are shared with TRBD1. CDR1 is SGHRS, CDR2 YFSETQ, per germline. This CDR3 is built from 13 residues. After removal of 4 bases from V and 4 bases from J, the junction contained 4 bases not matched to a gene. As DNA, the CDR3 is TGCGCCAGCAGCAAGGGACAGATCTATGGCTACACCTTC. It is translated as CASSKGQIYGYTF.

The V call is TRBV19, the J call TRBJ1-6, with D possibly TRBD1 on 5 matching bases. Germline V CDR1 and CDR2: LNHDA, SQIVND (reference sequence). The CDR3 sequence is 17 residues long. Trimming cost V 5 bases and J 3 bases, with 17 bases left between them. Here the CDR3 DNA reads TGTGCCAGTAGTCCTTCGGATCAGGGATTCTATAATTCACCCCTCCACTTT. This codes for CASSPSDQGFYNSPLHF.

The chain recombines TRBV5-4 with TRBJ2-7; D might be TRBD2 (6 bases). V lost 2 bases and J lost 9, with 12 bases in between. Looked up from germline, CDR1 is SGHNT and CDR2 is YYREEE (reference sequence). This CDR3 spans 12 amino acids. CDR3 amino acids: CASSFGGTAQYF. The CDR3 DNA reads TGTGCCAGCAGCTTCGGGGGAACGGCGCAGTACTTC.

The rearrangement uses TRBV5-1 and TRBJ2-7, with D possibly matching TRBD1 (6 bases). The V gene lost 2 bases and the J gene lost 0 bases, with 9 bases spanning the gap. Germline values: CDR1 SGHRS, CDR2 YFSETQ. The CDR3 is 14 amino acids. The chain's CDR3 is CASSFKDSSYEQYF. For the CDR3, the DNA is TGCGCCAGCAGCTTCAAGGACAGCTCCTACGAGCAGTACTTC.

The CDR3 bases are TGTGCCAGCAGCTTAGGGACAGCGGAATTCAATCAGCCCCAGCATTTT. It is translated as CASSLGTAEFNQPQHF. The genes are TRBV7-9 and TRBJ1-5; D is perhaps TRBD1 (6 bases). V shed 1 base and J shed 3 bases, with 13 bases lying between them. Germline CDR1 and CDR2: SEHNR and FQNEAQ (reference sequence). The CDR3 loop spans 16 amino acids.

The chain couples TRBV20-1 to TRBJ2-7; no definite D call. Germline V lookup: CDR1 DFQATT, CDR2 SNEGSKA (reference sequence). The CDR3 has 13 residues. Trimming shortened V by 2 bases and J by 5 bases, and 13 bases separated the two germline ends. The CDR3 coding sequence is TGCAGTGCTAGAAGGATCGGTGCCCACGAGCAGTACTTC. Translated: CSARRIGAHEQYF.

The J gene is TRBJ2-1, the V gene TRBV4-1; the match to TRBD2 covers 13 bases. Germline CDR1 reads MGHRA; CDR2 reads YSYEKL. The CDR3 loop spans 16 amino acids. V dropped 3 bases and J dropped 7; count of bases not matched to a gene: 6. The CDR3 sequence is CASSQPTSGRGNEQFF. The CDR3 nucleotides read TGCGCCAGCAGCCAGCCCACTAGCGGGAGGGGTAATGAGCAGTTCTTC.

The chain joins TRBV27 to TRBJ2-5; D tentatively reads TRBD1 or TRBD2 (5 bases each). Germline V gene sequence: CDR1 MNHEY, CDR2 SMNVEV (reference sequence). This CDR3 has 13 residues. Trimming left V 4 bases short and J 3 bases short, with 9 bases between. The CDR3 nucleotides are TGTGCCAGCAGTTCCCGAGGGGAAGAGACCCAGTACTTC. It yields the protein CASSSRGEETQYF.

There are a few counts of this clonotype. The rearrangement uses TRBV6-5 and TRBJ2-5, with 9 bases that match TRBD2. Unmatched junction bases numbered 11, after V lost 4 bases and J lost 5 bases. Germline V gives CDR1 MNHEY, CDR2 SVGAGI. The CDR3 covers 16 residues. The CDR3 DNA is TGTGCCAGCAGTTCTAGGACTAGCGCCCGGGCTGAGACCCAGTACTTC. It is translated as CASSSRTSARAETQYF.

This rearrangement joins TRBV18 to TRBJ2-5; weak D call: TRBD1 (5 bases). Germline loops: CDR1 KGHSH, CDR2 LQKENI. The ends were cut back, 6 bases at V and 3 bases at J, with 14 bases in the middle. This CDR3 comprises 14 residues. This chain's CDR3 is CASSKDTTEETQYF. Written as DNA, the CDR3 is TGTGCCAGCTCCAAGGACACTACTGAAGAGACCCAGTACTTC.

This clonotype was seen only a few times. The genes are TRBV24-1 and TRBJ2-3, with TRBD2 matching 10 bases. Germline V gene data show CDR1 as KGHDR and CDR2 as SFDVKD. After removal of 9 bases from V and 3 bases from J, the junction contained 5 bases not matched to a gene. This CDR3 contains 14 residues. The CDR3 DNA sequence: TGTGCCACCTCTGGGACTAGCGAGACAGATACGCAGTATTTT. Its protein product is CATSGTSETDTQYF.

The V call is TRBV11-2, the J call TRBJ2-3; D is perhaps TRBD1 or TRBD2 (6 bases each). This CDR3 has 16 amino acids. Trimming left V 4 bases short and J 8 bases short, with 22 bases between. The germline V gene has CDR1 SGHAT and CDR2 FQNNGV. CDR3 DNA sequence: TGTGCCAGCAGCTCGGGGGACACGCTGTTCACCGGTACGCAGTATTTT. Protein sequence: CASSSGDTLFTGTQYF. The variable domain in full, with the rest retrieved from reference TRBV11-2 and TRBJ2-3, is EAGVAQSPRYKIIEKRQSVAFWCNPISGHATLYWYQQILGQGPKLLIQFQNNGVVDDSQLPKDRFSAERLKGVDSTLKIQPAKLEDSAVYLCASSSGDTLFTGTQYFGPGTRLTVL.

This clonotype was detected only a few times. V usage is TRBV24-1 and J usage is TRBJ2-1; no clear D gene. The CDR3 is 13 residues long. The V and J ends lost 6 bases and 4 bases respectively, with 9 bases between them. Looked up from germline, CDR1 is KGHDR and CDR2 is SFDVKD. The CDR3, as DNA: TGTGCCACCAGTACCGGGCCTTACAATGAGCAGTTCTTC. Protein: CATSTGPYNEQFF.

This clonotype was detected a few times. The CDR3 sequence is CASSYTYRGQSSYNEQFF. In DNA, the CDR3 is TGTGCCAGCAGTTACACCTACCGGGGACAGAGCTCCTACAATGAGCAGTTCTTC. The rearrangement links TRBV6-5 to TRBJ2-1; 7 nucleotides agree with TRBD1. V lost 2 bases and J lost 0; bases outside the gene matches: 10. The CDR3 sequence is 18 residues long. Per the germline V gene, CDR1 is MNHEY and CDR2 is SVGAGI.

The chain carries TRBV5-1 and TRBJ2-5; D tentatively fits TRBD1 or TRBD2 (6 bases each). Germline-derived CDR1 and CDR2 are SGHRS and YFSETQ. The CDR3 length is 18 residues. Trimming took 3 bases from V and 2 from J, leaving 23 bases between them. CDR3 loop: CASSSRGAAFALQETQYF. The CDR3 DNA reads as TGCGCCAGCAGCTCGAGGGGGGCGGCTTTTGCCCTACAAGAGACCCAGTACTTC.

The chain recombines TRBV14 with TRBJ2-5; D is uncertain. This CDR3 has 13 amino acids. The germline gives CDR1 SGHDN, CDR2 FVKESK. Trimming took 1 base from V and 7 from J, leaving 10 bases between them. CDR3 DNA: TGTGCCAGCAGCCAAGTATCGATCGGGACCCAGTACTTC. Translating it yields CASSQVSIGTQYF. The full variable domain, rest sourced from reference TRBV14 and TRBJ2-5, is EAGVTQFPSHSVIEKGQTVTLRCDPISGHDNLYWYRRVMGKEIKFLLHFVKESKQDESGMPNNRFLAERTGGTYSTLKVQPAELEDSGVYFCASSQVSIGTQYFGPGTRLLVL.

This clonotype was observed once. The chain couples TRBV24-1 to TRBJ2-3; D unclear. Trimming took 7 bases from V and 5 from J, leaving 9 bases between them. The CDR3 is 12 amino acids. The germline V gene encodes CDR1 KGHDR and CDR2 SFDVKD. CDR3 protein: CATRGSQDTQYF. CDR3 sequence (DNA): TGTGCCACCAGGGGGTCGCAAGATACGCAGTATTTT.

The CDR3 reads CSARDVATIDIQYF. Here the CDR3 DNA reads TGCAGTGCTAGAGACGTAGCGACCATAGACATTCAGTACTTC. The gene calls are TRBV20-1 and TRBJ2-4; perhaps TRBD2 as D (5 bases). Germline values: CDR1 DFQATT, CDR2 SNEGSKA (reference sequence). Trimming took off 0 bases at V and 8 bases at J, with 14 bases between the two ends. CDR3 length: 14 residues.

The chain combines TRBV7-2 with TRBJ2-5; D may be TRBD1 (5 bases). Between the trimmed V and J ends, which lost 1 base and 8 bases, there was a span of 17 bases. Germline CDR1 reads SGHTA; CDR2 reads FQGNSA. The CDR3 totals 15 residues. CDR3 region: CASSLVTAAQGTQYF. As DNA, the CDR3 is TGTGCCAGCAGCTTAGTAACTGCGGCCCAGGGTACCCAGTACTTC.

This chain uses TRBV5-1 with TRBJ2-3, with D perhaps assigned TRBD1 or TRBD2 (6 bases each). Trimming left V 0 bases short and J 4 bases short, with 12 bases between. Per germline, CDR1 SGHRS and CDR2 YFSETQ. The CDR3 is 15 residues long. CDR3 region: CASSLGGGTADTQYF. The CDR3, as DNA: TGCGCCAGCAGCTTGGGAGGGGGGACGGCAGATACGCAGTATTTT.

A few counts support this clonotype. CDR3 in DNA: TGTGCCAGCAGCCCAACCAGCGGGAGTCCCGAGCAGTTCTTC. It encodes CASSPTSGSPEQFF. The J gene is TRBJ2-1, the V gene TRBV7-9; 8 positions agree with TRBD2. Germline CDR1 is SEHNR and CDR2 is FQNEAQ (reference sequence). V trimming: 5 bases; J trimming: 10 bases; junction bases outside the gene matches: 10. The CDR3 loop spans 14 amino acids. Variable domain in full (rest from reference TRBV7-9 and TRBJ2-1): DTGVSQNPRHKITKRGQNVTFRCDPISEHNRLYWYRQTLGQGPEFLTYFQNEAQLEKSRLLSDRFSAERPKGSFSTLEIQRTEQGDSAMYLCASSPTSGSPEQFFGPGTRLTVL.

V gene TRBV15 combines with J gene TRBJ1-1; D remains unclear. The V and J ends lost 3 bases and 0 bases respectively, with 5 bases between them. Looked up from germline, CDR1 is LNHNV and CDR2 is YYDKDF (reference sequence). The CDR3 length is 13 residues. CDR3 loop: CATSRDLNTEAFF. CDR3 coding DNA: TGTGCCACCAGCAGGGACTTGAACACTGAAGCTTTCTTT.

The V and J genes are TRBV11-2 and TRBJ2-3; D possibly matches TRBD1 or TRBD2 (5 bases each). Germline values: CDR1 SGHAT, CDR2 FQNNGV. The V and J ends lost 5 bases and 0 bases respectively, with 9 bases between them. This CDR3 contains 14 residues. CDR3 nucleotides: TGTGCCAGCAGCGGGGGTTGGAGCACAGATACGCAGTATTTT. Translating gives CASSGGWSTDTQYF. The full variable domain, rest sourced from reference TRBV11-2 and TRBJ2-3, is EAGVAQSPRYKIIEKRQSVAFWCNPISGHATLYWYQQILGQGPKLLIQFQNNGVVDDSQLPKDRFSAERLKGVDSTLKIQPAKLEDSAVYLCASSGGWSTDTQYFGPGTRLTVL.

CDR3 coding DNA: TGCGCCAGCAGCCAAGACTCAGGGGGTGGTGAAAAACTGTTTTTT. Encoded protein: CASSQDSGGGEKLFF. The J gene is TRBJ1-4, the V gene TRBV4-3; 7 bases fit TRBD1. The CDR3 is 15 residues long. V was pared by 0 bases and J by 7 bases, with 5 bases of the junction left unmatched. Germline assignment: CDR1 LGHNA and CDR2 YSLEER.

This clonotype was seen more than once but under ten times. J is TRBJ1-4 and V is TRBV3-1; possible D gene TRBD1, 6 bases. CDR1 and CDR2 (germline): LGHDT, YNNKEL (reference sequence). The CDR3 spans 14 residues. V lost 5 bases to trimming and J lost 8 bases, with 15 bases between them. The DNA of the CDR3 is TGTGCCAGCAGCGCCCTACAGGGATCGGAAAAACTGTTTTTT. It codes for CASSALQGSEKLFF. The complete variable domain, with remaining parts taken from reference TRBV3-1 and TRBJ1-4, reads DTAVSQTPKYLVTQMGNDKSIKCEQNLGHDTMYWYKQDSKKFLKIMFSYNNKELIINETVPNRFSPKSPDKAHLNLHINSLELGDSAVYFCASSALQGSEKLFFGSGTQLSVL.